These 7 T cell receptor beta chains originate from one sample sequenced in a study of shared clonotypes between healthy human individuals. The naive CD8 population came from CD45RO-negative cells selected for CCR7, without terminally differentiated effector memory CD45RA+ cells. Data came from immunoSEQ multiplex PCR; TCRdb stores just in-frame clones and leaves some out. The sample lists hundreds of thousands of clones; 92% were seen once. Sequencing used naive CD8+ T cells sorted from blood. The receptors originated from a man aged 30-40 years in good health.

The chain employs TRBV4-1 and TRBJ2-7, with D possibly matching TRBD2 (6 bases). Germline V lookup: CDR1 MGHRA, CDR2 YSYEKL. The CDR3 has 14 residues. V dropped 0 bases and J dropped 5 bases, with 11 bases sitting between them. The CDR3 reads CASSQEAASDEQYF. The DNA for the CDR3 is TGCGCCAGCAGCCAAGAAGCCGCTAGCGACGAGCAGTACTTC.

The rearrangement joins TRBV6-5 to TRBJ1-5; D uncertain. Trimming took 8 bases from V and 6 from J, leaving 11 bases between them. Germline CDR1 reads MNHEY; CDR2 reads SVGAGI. The CDR3 extends over 12 amino acids. CDR3 region: CASGPGSQPQHF. The DNA for the CDR3 is TGTGCCAGCGGCCCTGGGAGTCAGCCCCAGCATTTT.

This clone was seen a single time. The chain uses TRBV13 and TRBJ1-2; the D is unclear. This CDR3 contains 15 residues. Trimming shortened V by 1 base and J by 3 bases, and 12 bases separated the two germline ends. Germline-derived CDR1 and CDR2 are PRHDT and FYEKMQ (reference sequence). The CDR3 nucleotides read TGTGCCAGCAGCTTAGCATCATCAACCGACTATGGCTACACCTTC. Translating gives CASSLASSTDYGYTF.

This rearrangement joins TRBV7-6 to TRBJ2-7; no firm D call. Trimming took off 2 bases at V and 3 bases at J, with 8 bases between the two ends. The CDR3 is made up of 13 amino acids. Germline CDR1 and CDR2: SGHVS and FNYEAQ. CDR3 protein: CASSLKRHYEQYF. The CDR3, as DNA: TGTGCCAGCAGCTTAAAACGCCACTACGAGCAGTACTTC.

The chain joins TRBV7-9 to TRBJ2-7; D gene unclear. This CDR3 spans 12 amino acids. The ends were cut back, 5 bases at V and 4 bases at J, with 9 bases in the middle. Germline CDR1 reads SEHNR; CDR2 reads FQNEAQ (reference sequence). For the CDR3, the DNA is TGTGCCAGCAGCGGCGATAAGTACGAGCAGTACTTC. This translates into CASSGDKYEQYF. Looking up the rest from reference TRBV7-9 and TRBJ2-7 gives the full variable domain: DTGVSQNPRHKITKRGQNVTFRCDPISEHNRLYWYRQTLGQGPEFLTYFQNEAQLEKSRLLSDRFSAERPKGSFSTLEIQRTEQGDSAMYLCASSGDKYEQYFGPGTRLTVT.

This chain joins TRBV29-1 and TRBJ2-7; 11 bases fit TRBD2. Germline lookup yields CDR1 SQVTM and CDR2 ANQGSEA. After removal of 0 bases from V and 3 bases from J, the junction contained 4 bases not matched to a gene. This CDR3 comprises 15 residues. CDR3 sequence: CSVEDTSGSYYEQYF. CDR3 DNA: TGCAGCGTTGAAGACACTAGCGGGAGTTACTACGAGCAGTACTTC.

There are a few counts of this clone. The chain recombines TRBV30 with TRBJ2-5; D tentatively fits TRBD1 or TRBD2 (5 bases each). Germline CDR1 reads GTSNPN; CDR2 reads SVGIG (reference sequence). The CDR3 runs to 13 residues. The CDR3 DNA reads as TGTGCGGGAAGTCTGGGGACCCAAGAGACCCAGTACTTC. This gives the protein CAGSLGTQETQYF. The full variable domain, in which reference TRBV30 and TRBJ2-5 provide the parts outside the CDR3, is SQTIHQWPATLVQPVGSPLSLECTVEGTSNPNLYWYRQAAGRGLQLLFYSVGIGQISSEVPQNLSASRPQDRQFILSSKKLLLSDSGFYLCAGSLGTQETQYFGPGTRLLVL.